This T cell receptor beta chain was documented in a study of shared clonotypes between healthy human individuals. Background on the study: Each donor had three CD4 naive, three CD4 memory, two CD8 naive and one CD8 memory plate.

About this clone itself: The junction departs from the called germline gene at one end, perhaps through a read error.

Healthy HIV-negative adults without recent acute infections or vaccinations served as donors. The repertoire was sequenced with immunoSEQ multiplex PCR; TCRdb's copy has only in-frame clones and lacks some. The top ten hold approximately 1.7% of the sample, which has roughly 700,000 clones, around 67% seen once. The length of the CDR3 is 14 residues. Germline lookup yields CDR1 MGHRA and CDR2 YSYEKL. The specimen was memory CD4+ T cells sorted from blood. Subset given: CD45RA-negative fraction. The chain links TRBV4-1 to TRBJ1-2; a weak D match, TRBD1 (6 bases). The receptor was isolated from a woman in her 30s in good health. The CDR3 DNA reads TGCGCCAGCAGTCAAGGACAGCTAAACTATGGCTACACCTTC. Residues: CASSQGQLNYGYTF.